The clone carrying this TCR beta chain appeared many times. The data were taken from a study of cytomegalovirus exposure and HLA in healthy donors. CDR3 length equals 15 residues. The V and J ends lost 6 bases and 6 bases, in that order; junction bases with no gene match: 10. Germline loops: CDR1 MDHEN, CDR2 SYDVKM. 13 Jbeta primers and 60 Vbeta primers were used for the PCR. This table comes from immunoSEQ multiplex PCR, and its TCRdb copy is limited to in-frame clones, with some not included. The data show under 250,000 clones, with more than 75% seen just once and nearly 6% held by the top ten. V is TRBV28 and J is TRBJ1-5; 8 positions match TRBD1. The sequenced sample was PBMCs. The receptor's source is a man aged 40-50 years in good health and CMV-seropositive. The CDR3 region is CASSPTGAGRQPQHF. The CDR3 DNA follows: TGTGCCAGCAGCCCGACAGGGGCCGGGCGTCAGCCCCAGCATTTT.